This TCR beta chain was captured by sequencing in a study of control samples from healthy donors and cancer patients. With 5 bases removed from V and 1 base from J, the gap between germline ends came to 17 bases. Germline loops: CDR1 LNHDA, CDR2 SQIVND (reference sequence). The CDR3 is 16 amino acids. Sequencing used immunoSEQ multiplex PCR; TCRdb keeps in-frame clones, though not all of them. The data hold a few hundred thousand clones, with 75% to 95% observed a single time. Sequencing was performed on PBMCs. The chain recombines TRBV19 with TRBJ1-1; unclear D gene. This receptor was taken from a man aged 35-49 years with head and neck cancer. The CDR3 sequence: CASSRQHVYRNTEAFF. In DNA, the CDR3 is TGTGCCAGTAGTCGGCAGCATGTATACCGGAACACTGAAGCTTTCTTT.